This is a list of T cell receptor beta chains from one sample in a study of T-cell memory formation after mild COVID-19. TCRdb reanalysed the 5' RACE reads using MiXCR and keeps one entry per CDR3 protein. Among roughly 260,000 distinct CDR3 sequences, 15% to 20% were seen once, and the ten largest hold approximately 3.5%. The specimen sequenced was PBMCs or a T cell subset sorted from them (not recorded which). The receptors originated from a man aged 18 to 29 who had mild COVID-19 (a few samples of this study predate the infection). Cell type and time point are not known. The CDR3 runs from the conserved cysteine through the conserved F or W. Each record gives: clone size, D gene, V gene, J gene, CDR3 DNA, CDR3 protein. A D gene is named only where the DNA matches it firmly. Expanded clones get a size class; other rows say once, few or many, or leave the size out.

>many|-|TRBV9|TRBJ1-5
TGTGCCAGCAGCGTAGGCGACGGACTTGGGCCCCAGCATTTT
CASSVGDGLGPQHF
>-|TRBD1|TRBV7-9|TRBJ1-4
TGTGCCAGCAGCCGCCGGGACAGGGGGTATGAAAAACTGTTTTTT
CASSRRDRGYEKLFF
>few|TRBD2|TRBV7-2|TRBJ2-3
TGTGCCAGCAGACGAGCGGGGGGGCTAAGCACAGATACGCAGTATTTT
CASRRAGGLSTDTQYF
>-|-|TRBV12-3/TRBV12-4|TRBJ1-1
TGTGCCAGCAGTTCAAGGGAGGTGAACACTGAAGCTTTCTTT
CASSSREVNTEAFF
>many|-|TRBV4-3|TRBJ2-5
TGCGCCAGCAGCCAAGATTTCTTCGGCGTGGAGACCCAGTACTTC
CASSQDFFGVETQYF
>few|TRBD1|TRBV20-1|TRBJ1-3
TGCAGTGCTGGGACAGGGATCACTGGAAACACCATATATTTT
CSAGTGITGNTIYF
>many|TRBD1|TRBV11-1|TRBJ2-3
TGTGCCAGCAGCTTAGGAGGTGGACAGGGAGTCCGAGATACGCAGTATTTT
CASSLGGGQGVRDTQYF
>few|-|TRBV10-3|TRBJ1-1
TGTGCCATCAGTGATCTAAGATCCAATGAAGCTTTCTTT
CAISDLRSNEAFF
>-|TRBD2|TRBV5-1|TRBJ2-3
TGCGCCAGCAGCCTTAGCGGGGGGGACACAGATACGCAGTATTTT
CASSLSGGDTDTQYF
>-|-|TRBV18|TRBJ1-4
TGTGCCAGCTCACCGGGACTGGCAACTAATGAAAAACTGTTTTTT
CASSPGLATNEKLFF
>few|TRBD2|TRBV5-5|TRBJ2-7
TGTGCCAGCAATCGGGAACCCGGGACTAGTCTCTACGAGCAGTACTTC
CASNREPGTSLYEQYF
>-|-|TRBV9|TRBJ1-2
TGTGCCAGCAGGAAGAACGACGGGTATGGCTACACCTTC
CASRKNDGYGYTF
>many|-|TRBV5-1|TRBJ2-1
TGCGCCAGCAGCTTGGGGCAGATTTCCACATCCTACAATGAGCAGTTCTTC
CASSLGQISTSYNEQFF
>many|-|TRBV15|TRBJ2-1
TGTGCCACCAGCCCCGAACAATATCATGAGCAGTTCTTC
CATSPEQYHEQFF
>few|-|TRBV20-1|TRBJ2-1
TGCAGTGCTAGAGTTATCTGGCGGATGAATGAGCAGTTCTTC
CSARVIWRMNEQFF
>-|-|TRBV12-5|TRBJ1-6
TGTGCTAGTGGTCACGTTGTTAATTATAATTCACCCCTCCACTTT
CASGHVVNYNSPLHF
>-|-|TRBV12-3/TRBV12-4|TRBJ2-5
TGTGCCAGCGGATTCCGAGGGACCGAGACCCAGTACTTC
CASGFRGTETQYF
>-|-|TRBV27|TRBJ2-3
TGTGCCAGCAGTTTGCAGGGGGGGCCTCTCGCAGATACGCAGTATTTT
CASSLQGGPLADTQYF
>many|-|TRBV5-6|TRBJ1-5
TGTGCCAGCACCCTCAGGGGACAAACCAATCAGCCCCAGCATTTT
CASTLRGQTNQPQHF
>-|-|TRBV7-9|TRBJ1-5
TGTGCCAGCAGCAACACCCACAATCAGCCCCAGCATTTT
CASSNTHNQPQHF
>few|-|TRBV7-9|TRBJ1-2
TGTGCCAGCAGCCCCCTCTATGGCTACACCTTC
CASSPLYGYTF
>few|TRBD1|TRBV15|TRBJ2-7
TGTGCCACCAGCGGGACAGCAGGCTACGAGCAGTACTTC
CATSGTAGYEQYF
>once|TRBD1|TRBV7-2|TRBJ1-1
TGTGCCAGCAGCCGCGGGCAGGGGGTTTTGAGCACTGAAGCTTTCTTT
CASSRGQGVLSTEAFF
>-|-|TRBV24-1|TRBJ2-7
TGTGCCACCAGCATACAGGAATCGTTCTACGAGCAGTACTTC
CATSIQESFYEQYF
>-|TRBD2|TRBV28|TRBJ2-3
TGTGCCAGCAGTTTCGGTAGCGGGGGGTCTAGCACAGATACGCAGTATTTT
CASSFGSGGSSTDTQYF
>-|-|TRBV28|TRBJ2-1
TGTGCCAGCAGCCCTAGGGGGGACAGGCAGTTCTTC
CASSPRGDRQFF
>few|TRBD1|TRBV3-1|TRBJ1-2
TGTGCCAGCAGCAACAGGGGAGTGCGGGGCTACACCTTC
CASSNRGVRGYTF
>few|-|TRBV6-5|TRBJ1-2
TGTGCCAGCAGTTACTCGGGAGTAGGCTACACCTTC
CASSYSGVGYTF
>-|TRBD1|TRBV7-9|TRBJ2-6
TGTGCCAGCATACAGGGGTATGGGGCCAACGTCCTGACTTTC
CASIQGYGANVLTF
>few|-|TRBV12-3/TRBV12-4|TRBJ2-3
TGTGCCAGCAGTTTCCGCAAAGGGGTCAGCACAGATACGCAGTATTTT
CASSFRKGVSTDTQYF
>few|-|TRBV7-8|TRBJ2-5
TGTGCCAGCAGCCTTGTGGCAGGGGCAAACCAAGAGACCCAGTACTTC
CASSLVAGANQETQYF
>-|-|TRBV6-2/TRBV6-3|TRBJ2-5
TGTGCCAGCAGTCGTCGACTAGTCGCAGAGACCCAGTACTTC
CASSRRLVAETQYF
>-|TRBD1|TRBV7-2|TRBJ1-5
TGTGCCAGCAGCTTATATCTCGACAGGGGCGGTCAGCCCCAGCATTTT
CASSLYLDRGGQPQHF
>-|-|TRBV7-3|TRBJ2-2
TGTGCCAGCAGCTTAAGCTCTTCTCACAGGGCCGGCACCGGGGAGCTGTTTTTT
CASSLSSSHRAGTGELFF
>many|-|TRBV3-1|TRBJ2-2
TGTGCCAGCAGCCAATTCATAGCCGCCGGGGAGCTGTTTTTT
CASSQFIAAGELFF
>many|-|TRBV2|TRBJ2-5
TGTGCAGTGGCGTTCACCGGCACTGGGGAGACCCAGTACTTC
CAVAFTGTGETQYF
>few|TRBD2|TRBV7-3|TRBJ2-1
TGTGCCAGCAGCACCGGGGGGGCCGATGAGCAGTTCTTC
CASSTGGADEQFF
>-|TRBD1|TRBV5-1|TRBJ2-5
TGCGCCAGCAGCTTGGTGACAGGGGACGCCGGGACCCAGTACTTC
CASSLVTGDAGTQYF
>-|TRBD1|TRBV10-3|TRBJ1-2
TGTGCCATCAGTGAGTCGACCCCCAGTGGAGGGGGCAAAGGCTACACCTTC
CAISESTPSGGGKGYTF
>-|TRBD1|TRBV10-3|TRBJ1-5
TGTGCCATCAGGTCAGGGGGGCAAGGCAATCAGCCCCAGCATTTT
CAIRSGGQGNQPQHF
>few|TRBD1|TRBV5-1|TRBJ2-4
TGCGCCAGCAGCCTCTATACAGGACAGGGGAAAGACATTCAGTACTTC
CASSLYTGQGKDIQYF
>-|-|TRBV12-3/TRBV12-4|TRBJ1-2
TGTGCCAGCAGTTTTAAAGGCGGCTACACCTTC
CASSFKGGYTF
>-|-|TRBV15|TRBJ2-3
TGTGCCACCAGCAGAGGGGGGGCCAGCACAGATACGCAGTATTTT
CATSRGGASTDTQYF
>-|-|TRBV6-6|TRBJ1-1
TGTGCCAGCACCCAGGGACCGCTTCGTACTGAAGCTTTCTTT
CASTQGPLRTEAFF
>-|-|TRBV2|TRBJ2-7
TGTGCCAGCACTATTTCGGGACATCTAATCTACGAGCAGTACTTC
CASTISGHLIYEQYF
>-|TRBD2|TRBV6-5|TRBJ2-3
TGTGCCAGCAGTTACTCATTCTCCGGGGGGAGCACAGATACGCAGTATTTT
CASSYSFSGGSTDTQYF